The clone carrying this T cell receptor beta chain was seen once. The record originates from a study of T cell changes during pregnancy in multiple sclerosis. The CDR3 covers 16 residues. V was trimmed by 0 bases and J by 0 bases, leaving 8 bases between them. CDR1 is SGHVS and CDR2 is FNYEAQ in the germline V gene. Generated by immunoSEQ multiplex PCR, the TCRdb table keeps only in-frame clones and is missing some. The sample carries about 100,000 clones, 80% to 95% recorded once. Here the sequenced sample was peripheral blood, taken after pregnancy. This receptor was taken from a female donor with multiple sclerosis, enrolled in a pregnancy study. J is TRBJ2-2 and V is TRBV7-6; no reliable D call. This chain's CDR3 is CASSLALRTNTGELFF. The CDR3 DNA sequence: TGTGCCAGCAGCTTAGCTTTGCGGACGAACACCGGGGAGCTGTTTTTT.